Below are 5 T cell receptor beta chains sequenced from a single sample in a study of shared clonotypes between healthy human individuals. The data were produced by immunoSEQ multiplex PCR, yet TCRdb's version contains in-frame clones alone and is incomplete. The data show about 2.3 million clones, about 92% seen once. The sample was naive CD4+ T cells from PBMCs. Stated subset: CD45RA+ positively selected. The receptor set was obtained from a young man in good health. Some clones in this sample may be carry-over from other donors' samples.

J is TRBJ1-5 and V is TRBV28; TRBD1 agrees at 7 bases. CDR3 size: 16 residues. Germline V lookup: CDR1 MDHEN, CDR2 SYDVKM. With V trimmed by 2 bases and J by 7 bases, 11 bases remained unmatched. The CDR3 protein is CASSLPPTGLEQPQHF. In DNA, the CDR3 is TGTGCCAGCAGTTTACCCCCGACAGGGCTTGAACAGCCCCAGCATTTT. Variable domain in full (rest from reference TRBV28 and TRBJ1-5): DVKVTQSSRYLVKRTGEKVFLECVQDMDHENMFWYRQDPGLGLRLIYFSYDVKMKEKGDIPEGYSVSREKKERFSLILESASTNQTSMYLCASSLPPTGLEQPQHFGDGTRLSIL.

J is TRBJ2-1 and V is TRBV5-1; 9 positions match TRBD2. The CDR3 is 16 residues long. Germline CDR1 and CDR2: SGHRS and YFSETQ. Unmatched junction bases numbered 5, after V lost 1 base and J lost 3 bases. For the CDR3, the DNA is TGCGCCAGCAGCTTGCAACTAGCGGGCTTCTACAATGAGCAGTTCTTC. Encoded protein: CASSLQLAGFYNEQFF.

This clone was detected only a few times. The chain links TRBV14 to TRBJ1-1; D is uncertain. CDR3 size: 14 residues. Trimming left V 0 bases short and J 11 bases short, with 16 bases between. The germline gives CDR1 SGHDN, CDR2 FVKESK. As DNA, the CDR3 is TGTGCCAGCAGCCAAGATCGTAGTCAGTCTGTGGCTTTCTTT. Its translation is CASSQDRSQSVAFF.

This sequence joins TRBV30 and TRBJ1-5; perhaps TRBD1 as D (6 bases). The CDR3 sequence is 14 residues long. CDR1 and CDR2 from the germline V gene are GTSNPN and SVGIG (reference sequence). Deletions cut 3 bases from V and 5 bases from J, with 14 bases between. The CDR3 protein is CAWSGGHPYQPQHF. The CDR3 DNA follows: TGTGCCTGGAGCGGGGGACACCCCTATCAGCCCCAGCATTTT. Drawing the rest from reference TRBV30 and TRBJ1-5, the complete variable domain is SQTIHQWPATLVQPVGSPLSLECTVEGTSNPNLYWYRQAAGRGLQLLFYSVGIGQISSEVPQNLSASRPQDRQFILSSKKLLLSDSGFYLCAWSGGHPYQPQHFGDGTRLSIL.

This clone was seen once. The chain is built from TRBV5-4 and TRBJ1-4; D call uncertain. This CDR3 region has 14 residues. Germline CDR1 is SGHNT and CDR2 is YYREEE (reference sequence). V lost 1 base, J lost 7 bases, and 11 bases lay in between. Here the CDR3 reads CASSLKGVGEKLFF. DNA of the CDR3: TGTGCCAGCAGCTTGAAGGGAGTTGGTGAAAAACTGTTTTTT.